This note documents a single T cell receptor (beta chain) sequence. The antigen is undetermined. Sampling of blood occurred at baseline, cycle 4 day 1, and cycle 7 day 1. Sequencing used immunoSEQ multiplex PCR; TCRdb keeps in-frame clones, though not all of them. The sample lists around 25,000 clones, roughly 85% occurring once. The CDR3 runs to 11 residues. From germline, CDR1 is SGHDT and CDR2 YYEEEE. Trimming took off 2 bases at V and 12 bases at J, with 9 bases between the two ends. These data come from a study of OX40 agonist ivuxolimab in advanced cancers. Whole-study findings and limits: Compared with CD4+, CD8+ T cells on average had more expanded clones. The study found among the lowest clonal expansion in partial responders at 0.1-3.0 mg/kg. Both CD4+ and CD8+ T cell populations in blood had undergone clonal expansion by week 6 at 0.1 to 3.0 mg/kg.

The sample consisted of CD4+ or CD8+ T cells sorted from blood, taken in a trial of the OX40 agonist ivuxolimab. The V and J genes are TRBV5-6 and TRBJ2-1, with D maybe TRBD2 (5 bases). This sequence was found in an adult with an advanced solid tumor such as melanoma, head and neck, liver or kidney cancer. CDR3 in amino acids: CASSFRDLQFF. For the CDR3, the DNA is TGTGCCAGCAGCTTCCGGGATCTGCAGTTCTTC. Full variable domain (outside the CDR3, taken from reference TRBV5-6 and TRBJ2-1): DAGVTQSPTHLIKTRGQQVTLRCSPKSGHDTVSWYQQALGQGPQFIFQYYEEEERQRGNFPDRFSGHQFPNYSSELNVNALLLGDSALYLCASSFRDLQFFGPGTRLTVL.